This TCR beta chain is drawn from a study of technical replicates of blood from a handful of donors. Germline CDR1 reads ENHRY; CDR2 reads SYGVKD. The CDR3 has 15 residues. The V end was cut by 3 bases, the J end by 4 bases, with 15 bases between. Assay used: immunoSEQ multiplex PCR; TCRdb lists only in-frame clones, some missing. Among about 12,000 clones listed, around 95% were seen once. The source is a human donor in good health. The J gene is TRBJ1-2, the V gene TRBV10-3; a possible D gene is TRBD1 (5 bases). Sequenced sample: PBMCs. CDR3 bases: TGTGCCATCAGTGAAAAGGGGCAAAGCTTCTATGGCTACACCTTC. Amino acids: CAISEKGQSFYGYTF.